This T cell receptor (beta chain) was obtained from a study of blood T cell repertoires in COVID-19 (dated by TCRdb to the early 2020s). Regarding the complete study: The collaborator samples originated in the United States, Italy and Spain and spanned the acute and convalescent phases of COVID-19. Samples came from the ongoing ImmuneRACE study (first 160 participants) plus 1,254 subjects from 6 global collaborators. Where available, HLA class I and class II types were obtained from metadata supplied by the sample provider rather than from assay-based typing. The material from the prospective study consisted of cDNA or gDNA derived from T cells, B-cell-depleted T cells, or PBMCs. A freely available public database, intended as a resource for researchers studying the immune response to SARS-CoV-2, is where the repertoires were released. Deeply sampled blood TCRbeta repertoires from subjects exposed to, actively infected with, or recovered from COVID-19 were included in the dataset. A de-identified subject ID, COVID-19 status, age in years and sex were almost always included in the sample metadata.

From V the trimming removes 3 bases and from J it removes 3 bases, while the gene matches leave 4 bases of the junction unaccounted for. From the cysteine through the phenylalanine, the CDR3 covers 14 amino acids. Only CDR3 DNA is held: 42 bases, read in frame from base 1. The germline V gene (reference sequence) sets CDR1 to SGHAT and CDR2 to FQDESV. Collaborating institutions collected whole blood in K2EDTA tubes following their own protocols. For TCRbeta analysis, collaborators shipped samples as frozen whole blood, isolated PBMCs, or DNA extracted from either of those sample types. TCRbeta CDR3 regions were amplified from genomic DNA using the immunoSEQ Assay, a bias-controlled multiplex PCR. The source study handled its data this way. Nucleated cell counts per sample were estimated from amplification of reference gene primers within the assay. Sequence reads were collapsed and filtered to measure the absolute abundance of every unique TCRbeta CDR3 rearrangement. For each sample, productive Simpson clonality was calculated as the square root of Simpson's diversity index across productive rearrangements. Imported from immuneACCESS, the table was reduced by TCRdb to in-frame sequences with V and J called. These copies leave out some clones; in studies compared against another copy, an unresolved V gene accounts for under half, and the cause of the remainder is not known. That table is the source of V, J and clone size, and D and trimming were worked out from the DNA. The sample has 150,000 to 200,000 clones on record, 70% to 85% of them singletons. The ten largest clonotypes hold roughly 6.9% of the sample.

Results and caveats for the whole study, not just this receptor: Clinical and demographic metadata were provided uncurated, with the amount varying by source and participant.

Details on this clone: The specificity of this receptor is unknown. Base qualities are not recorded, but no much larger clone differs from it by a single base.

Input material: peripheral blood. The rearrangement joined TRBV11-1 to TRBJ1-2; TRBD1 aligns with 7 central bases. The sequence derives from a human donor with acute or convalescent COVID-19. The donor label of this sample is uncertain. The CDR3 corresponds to CASSFSDRDYGYTF. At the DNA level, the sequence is TGTGCCAGCAGCTTTTCTGACAGGGACTATGGCTACACCTTC.